This T cell receptor (beta chain) is from a study of blood T cell repertoires in COVID-19 (dated by TCRdb to 2018 to 2021). Regarding the complete study: Samples from collaborators originated in the United States, Italy and Spain and spanned both the acute and convalescent phases of COVID-19. The prospective study material was composed of cDNA or gDNA derived from T cells, B-cell-depleted T cells, or PBMCs. Subjects who had been exposed to COVID-19, were actively infected with it, or had recovered from it provided the deeply sampled blood TCRbeta repertoires that made up the dataset. The repertoires were made available in a free public database intended to serve as a resource for research on the immune response to SARS-CoV-2. The samples were drawn from the first 160 participants of the ongoing ImmuneRACE study and from some 1,300 subjects provided by 6 global collaborators. The sample metadata nearly always contained a de-identified subject ID, COVID-19 status, age in years and sex. Where HLA class I and class II types were available, the types were taken from metadata supplied by the sample provider, not from assay-based typing.

In the germline V gene, CDR1 corresponds to SGHDT and CDR2 to YYEEEE. The CDR3 spans 13 residues, from the cysteine through the phenylalanine. The entry retains the CDR3 DNA only, 39 bases that are in frame from base 1. V is reduced by 6 bases and J by 1 base, leaving a spacing of 9 bases between them. Enrolling through a virtual design, the prospective study's participants ranged in age from roughly 18 to 95 years and lived across 24 United States geographic areas. In the prospective study, cohorts were assigned on the basis of participant-reported clinical history obtained from a screening survey and a study questionnaire. Exposed participants were defined as having been in contact with someone with a PCR-confirmed or clinician-diagnosed COVID-19 case within 2 weeks of study entry. In the prospective study, mobile phlebotomists collected whole blood, serum and a nasopharyngeal or oropharyngeal swab from each participant. Over a roughly 2-month period, participants in the prospective study had the option of providing additional blood draws and questionnaires. Before DNA extraction, blood samples from the prospective study were shipped at room temperature or frozen.

Broad study findings and their caveats: The quantity of clinical and demographic metadata differed by source and by participant and was supplied without curation.

TCRbeta CDR3 regions were amplified from genomic DNA by means of the immunoSEQ Assay, a bias-controlled multiplex PCR. Regarding the original processing steps: Within the assay, amplification of reference gene primers was used to estimate how many nucleated cells each sample contained. To quantify the absolute abundance of each unique TCRbeta CDR3 rearrangement, sequence reads were collapsed and filtered. For each sample, productive Simpson clonality was calculated as the square root of Simpson's diversity index across productive rearrangements. TCRdb's version of the immuneACCESS table is confined to in-frame rearrangements and falls short of the full clone set. An unresolved V gene accounts for under half of the shortfall where checked; the remainder is of unknown origin. V, J and clone size are taken as reported in that table, and D and trimming were inferred from the DNA itself. A total of some 190,000 clones appear in this sample, 84% of them only once. The top ten hold roughly 3.2% of the sample.

This clone was detected only once. Its antigen is currently not known. Per-base quality was not reported, and no clone a single base away is much larger than it. The receptor comes from a woman aged 25 to 39 who had been exposed to COVID-19. The chain links TRBV5-6 with TRBJ2-3; the D gene is possibly TRBD1, with 5 bases matching. Sequencing was carried out using PBMCs or T cells enriched from blood (not recorded which). The encoded CDR3 is CASTLQGTDTQYF. The nucleotide sequence is TGTGCCAGCACCTTACAGGGCACAGATACGCAGTATTTT.